Included here is one TCR beta chain sequence, with context. Original processing methods: Amplification of reference gene primers was used by the study to estimate nucleated cell counts. Sequencing was performed with immunoSEQ multiplex PCR; in TCRdb, only in-frame clones are kept and a portion is missing. D and trimming were read from the DNA, whereas the V and J calls and clone size are those reported in that table. This sample has fewer than 350,000 clones; about 76% occur once, and the top ten carry roughly 2.9%. The germline gives CDR1 SGHNT, CDR2 YYREEE (reference sequence). J lost 0 bases, V lost 4 bases, and 7 bases had no gene match. This CDR3 has 16 amino acids. This sample was included in a study of blood T cell repertoires in COVID-19. Study-wide background: PBMCs, B-cell-depleted T cells, or T cells provided the cDNA or gDNA that made up the material.

Sequencing input: peripheral blood. The source is a woman aged 55-69 years with active or convalescent COVID-19. This sequence joins TRBV5-4 and TRBJ2-7, with 10 nucleotides matching TRBD1. The CDR3 DNA follows: TGTGCCAGCAGCCAAGAAGGACAGGGGGTCTCCTACGAGCAGTACTTC. This gives the protein CASSQEGQGVSYEQYF.